This is a list of T cell receptor beta chains from one sample in a study of blood T cell repertoires in COVID-19. Assay used: immunoSEQ multiplex PCR; TCRdb lists only in-frame clones, some missing. Among 250,000 to 300,000 clones listed, around 86% were seen once. Material for sequencing was peripheral blood. The receptors were sampled from a middle-aged woman who had recovered from COVID-19. The CDR3 runs from the conserved cysteine through the conserved F or W. D genes are given only for firm matches. A row's size may be missing; if present it is once, few, many or a size class.

>TRBD2|TRBV11-3|TRBJ2-3|14|-
TGTGCCAGCAGCCCTAGCGGGGGCACAGATACGCAGTATTTT
CASSPSGGTDTQYF
>TRBD2|TRBV5-6|TRBJ2-5|18|once
TGTGCCAGCAGCTTGGGACTAGCGGGGGGATCCGTAGGGGAGACCCAGTACTTC
CASSLGLAGGSVGETQYF
>-|TRBV14|TRBJ2-7|17|-
TGTGCCAGCAGCCAAGAGGTCTCTTTCGGACAGCCGTACGAGCAGTACTTC
CASSQEVSFGQPYEQYF
>-|TRBV7-9|TRBJ2-7|13|-
TGTGCCAGCAGCTACCTTGGGGGCCACGAGCAGTACTTC
CASSYLGGHEQYF
>TRBD2|TRBV4-3|TRBJ2-2|17|large
TGCGCCAGCAGCCAAGATACAGGACTAGTGAACACCGGGGAGCTGTTTTTT
CASSQDTGLVNTGELFF
>TRBD1|TRBV6-6|TRBJ2-5|16|-
TGTGCCAGCAGTTTATTTGGGGCAGGGGGCGGTGAGACCCAGTACTTC
CASSLFGAGGGETQYF
>TRBD2|TRBV2|TRBJ2-2|13|-
TGTGCCAGCAGGGCTAGCGGGACCGGGGAGCTGTTTTTT
CASRASGTGELFF
>-|TRBV13|TRBJ1-2|13|-
TGTGCCAGCAGCTTAGAATCAGGCGCTGGCTACACCTTC
CASSLESGAGYTF
>-|TRBV7-2|TRBJ1-1|14|-
TGTGCCAGCAGACGTCCAGGGAGGCACACTGAAGCTTTCTTT
CASRRPGRHTEAFF
>-|TRBV6-5|TRBJ1-4|14|-
TGTGCCAGCAGTCACAGACAGAGAGATGAAAAACTGTTTTTT
CASSHRQRDEKLFF
>TRBD2|TRBV18|TRBJ2-1|15|-
TGTGCCAGCTCACCACTAGCGGGTTCCCTCAATGAGCAGTTCTTC
CASSPLAGSLNEQFF
>-|TRBV27|TRBJ1-3|15|-
TGTGCCAGCAGTTTACGTCGAGGCTCTGGAAACACCATATATTTT
CASSLRRGSGNTIYF
>TRBD2|TRBV30|TRBJ2-1|15|once
TGTGCCTGGAGATCCCTTGGACTAGCGGGCAATGAGCAGTTCTTC
CAWRSLGLAGNEQFF
>-|TRBV21-1|TRBJ1-2|13|once
TGTGCCAGCCACACACGGGCGGGTGAAGGCTACACCTTC
CASHTRAGEGYTF